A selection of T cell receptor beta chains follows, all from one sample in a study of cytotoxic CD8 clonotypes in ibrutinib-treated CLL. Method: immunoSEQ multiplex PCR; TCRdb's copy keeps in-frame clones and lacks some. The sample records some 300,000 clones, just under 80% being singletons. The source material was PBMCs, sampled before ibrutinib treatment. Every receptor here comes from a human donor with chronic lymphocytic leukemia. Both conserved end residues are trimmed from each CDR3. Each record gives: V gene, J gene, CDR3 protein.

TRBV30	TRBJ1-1	AWSLGPNTEAF
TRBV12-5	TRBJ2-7	ASGLATPYEQY
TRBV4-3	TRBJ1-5	ASSQDRWWSSNQPQH
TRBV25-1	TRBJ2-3	ASSGPGLATDTQY
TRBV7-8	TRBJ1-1	ASSYTNTEAF
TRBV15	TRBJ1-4	ATSRVRTGPNEKLF
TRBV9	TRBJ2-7	ASSAASGGPYEQY
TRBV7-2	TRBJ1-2	ASSTSSWGVGVYGYT
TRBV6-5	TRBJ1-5	ASSPQGRTHPQH
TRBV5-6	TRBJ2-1	ASSLGLADNEQF
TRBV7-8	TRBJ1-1	ASSTYRTAANTEAF
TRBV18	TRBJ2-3	ASSPPSGTGTDTQY
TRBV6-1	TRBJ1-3	ASSEAPVSLFSGNTIY